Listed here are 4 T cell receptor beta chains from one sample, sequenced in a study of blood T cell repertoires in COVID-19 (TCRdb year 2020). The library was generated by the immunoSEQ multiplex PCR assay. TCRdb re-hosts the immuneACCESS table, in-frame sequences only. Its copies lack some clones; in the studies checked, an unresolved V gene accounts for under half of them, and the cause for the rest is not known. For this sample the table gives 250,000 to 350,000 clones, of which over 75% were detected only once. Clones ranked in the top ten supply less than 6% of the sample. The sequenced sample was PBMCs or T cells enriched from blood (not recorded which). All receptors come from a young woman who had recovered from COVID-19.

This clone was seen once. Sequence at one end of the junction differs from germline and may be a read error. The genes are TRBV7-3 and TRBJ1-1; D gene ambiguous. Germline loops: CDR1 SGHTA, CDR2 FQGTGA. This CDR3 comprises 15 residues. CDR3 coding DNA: TGTGCCAGCAGCGTAACCCCGGGAGCGAACACTGAAGCTTTCTTT. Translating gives CASSVTPGANTEAFF. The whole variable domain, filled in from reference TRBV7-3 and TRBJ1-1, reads GAGVSQTPSNKVTEKGKYVELRCDPISGHTALYWYRQSLGQGPEFLIYFQGTGAADDSGLPNDRFFAVRPEGSVSTLKIQRTERGDSAVYLCASSVTPGANTEAFFGQGTRLTVV.

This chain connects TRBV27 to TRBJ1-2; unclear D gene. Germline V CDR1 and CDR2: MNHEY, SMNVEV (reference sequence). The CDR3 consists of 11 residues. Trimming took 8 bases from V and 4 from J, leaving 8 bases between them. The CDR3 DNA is TGTGCCAGCTCGAACTTCTATGGCTACACCTTC. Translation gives CASSNFYGYTF.

DNA of the CDR3: TGCGCCAGCAGCCAAGTCCCCGGACAGGGGATGAACACTGAAGCTTTCTTT. Protein sequence: CASSQVPGQGMNTEAFF. The V gene is TRBV4-1, the J gene TRBJ1-1, with 9 bases aligning to TRBD1. After removal of 1 base from V and 0 bases from J, the junction contained 6 bases not matched to a gene. CDR1 and CDR2 from the germline V gene are MGHRA and YSYEKL. This CDR3 region has 17 residues.

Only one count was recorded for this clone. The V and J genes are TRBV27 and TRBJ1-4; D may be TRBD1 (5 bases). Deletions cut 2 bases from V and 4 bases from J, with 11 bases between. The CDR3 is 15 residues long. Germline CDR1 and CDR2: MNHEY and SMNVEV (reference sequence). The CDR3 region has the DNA TGTGCCAGCAGTTTAATGGGACTGGTTAATGAAAAACTGTTTTTT. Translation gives CASSLMGLVNEKLFF.